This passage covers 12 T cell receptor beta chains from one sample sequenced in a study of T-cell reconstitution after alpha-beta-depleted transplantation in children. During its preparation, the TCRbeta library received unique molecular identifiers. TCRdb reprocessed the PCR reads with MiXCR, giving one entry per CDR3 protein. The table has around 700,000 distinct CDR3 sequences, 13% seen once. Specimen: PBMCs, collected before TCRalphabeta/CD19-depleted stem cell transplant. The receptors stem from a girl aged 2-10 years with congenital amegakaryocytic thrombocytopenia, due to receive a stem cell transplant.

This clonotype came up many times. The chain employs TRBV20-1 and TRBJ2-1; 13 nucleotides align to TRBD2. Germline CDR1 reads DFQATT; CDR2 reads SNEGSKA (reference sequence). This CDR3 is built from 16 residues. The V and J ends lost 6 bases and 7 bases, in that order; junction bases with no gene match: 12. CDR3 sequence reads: CSAERAGLAGLNEQFF. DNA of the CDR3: TGCAGTGCAGAGAGAGCGGGACTAGCGGGATTAAATGAGCAGTTCTTC.

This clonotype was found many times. The CDR3 coding sequence is TGTGCCAGCAGTTTACGACTAGCGGAACACTACGAGCAGTACTTC. As protein: CASSLRLAEHYEQYF. J is TRBJ2-7 and V is TRBV27; 9 bases agree with TRBD2. This CDR3 is 15 amino acids long. Germline loops: CDR1 MNHEY, CDR2 SMNVEV (reference sequence). V was clipped by 2 bases and J by 3 bases; unmatched bases: 5.

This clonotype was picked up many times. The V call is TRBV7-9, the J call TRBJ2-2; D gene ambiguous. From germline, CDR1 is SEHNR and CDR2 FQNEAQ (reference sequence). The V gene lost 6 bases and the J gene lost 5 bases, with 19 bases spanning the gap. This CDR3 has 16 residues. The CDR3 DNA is TGTGCCAGCAGTTCAAATGCCTTAGGGCTGACCGGGGAGCTGTTTTTT. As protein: CASSSNALGLTGELFF. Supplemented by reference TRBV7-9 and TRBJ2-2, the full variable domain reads DTGVSQNPRHKITKRGQNVTFRCDPISEHNRLYWYRQTLGQGPEFLTYFQNEAQLEKSRLLSDRFSAERPKGSFSTLEIQRTEQGDSAMYLCASSSNALGLTGELFFGEGSRLTVL.

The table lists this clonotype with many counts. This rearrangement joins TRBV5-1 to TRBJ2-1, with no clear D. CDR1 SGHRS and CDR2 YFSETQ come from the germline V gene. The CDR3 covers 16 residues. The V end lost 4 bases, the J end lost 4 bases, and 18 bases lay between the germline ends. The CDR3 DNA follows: TGCGCCAGCAGCGCCGATCCAAAAGATAGGTACAATGAGCAGTTCTTC. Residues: CASSADPKDRYNEQFF.

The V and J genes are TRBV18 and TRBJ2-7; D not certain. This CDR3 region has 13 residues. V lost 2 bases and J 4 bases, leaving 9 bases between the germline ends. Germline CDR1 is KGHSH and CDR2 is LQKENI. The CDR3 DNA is TGTGCCAGCTCACCAACCGAGGAATACGAGCAGTACTTC. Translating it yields CASSPTEEYEQYF.

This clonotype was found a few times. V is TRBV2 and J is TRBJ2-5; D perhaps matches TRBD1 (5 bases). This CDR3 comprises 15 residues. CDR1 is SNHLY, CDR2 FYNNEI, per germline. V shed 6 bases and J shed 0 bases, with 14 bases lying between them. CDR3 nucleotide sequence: TGTGCCAGCAGGGAGAGACAGACGTACCAAGAGACCCAGTACTTC. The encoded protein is CASRERQTYQETQYF.

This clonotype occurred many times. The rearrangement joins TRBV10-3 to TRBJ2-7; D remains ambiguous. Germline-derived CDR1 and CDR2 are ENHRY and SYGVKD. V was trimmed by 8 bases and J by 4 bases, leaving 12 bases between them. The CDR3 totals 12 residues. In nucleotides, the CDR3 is TGTGCCATCGGGCAGGCTGAATACGAGCAGTACTTC. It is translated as CAIGQAEYEQYF.

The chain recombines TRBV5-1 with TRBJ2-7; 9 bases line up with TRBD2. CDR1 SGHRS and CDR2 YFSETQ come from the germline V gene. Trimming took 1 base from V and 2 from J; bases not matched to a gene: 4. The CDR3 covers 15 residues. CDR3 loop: CASSLSTSGPYEQYF. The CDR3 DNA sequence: TGCGCCAGCAGCTTGTCGACTAGCGGACCCTACGAGCAGTACTTC.

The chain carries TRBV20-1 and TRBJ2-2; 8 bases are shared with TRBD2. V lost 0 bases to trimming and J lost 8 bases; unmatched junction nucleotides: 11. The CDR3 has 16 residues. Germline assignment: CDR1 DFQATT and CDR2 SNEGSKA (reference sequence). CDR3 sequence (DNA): TGCAGTGCTAGAGATGCGGGGGGAAGAAGGCCGGGGGAGCTGTTTTTT. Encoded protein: CSARDAGGRRPGELFF.

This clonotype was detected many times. The CDR3 spells CASRGVFQETQYF. DNA of the CDR3: TGTGCCTCCCGGGGGGTATTCCAAGAGACCCAGTACTTC. The chain joins TRBV10-3 to TRBJ2-5; 7 positions match TRBD2. This CDR3 has 13 residues. V gave up 11 bases and J gave up 1 base; unmatched junction bases: 7. Germline CDR1 and CDR2: ENHRY and SYGVKD.

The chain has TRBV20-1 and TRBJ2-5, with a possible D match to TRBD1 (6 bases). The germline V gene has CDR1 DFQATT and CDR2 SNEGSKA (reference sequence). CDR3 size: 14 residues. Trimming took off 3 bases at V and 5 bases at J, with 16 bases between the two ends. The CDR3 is CSARAGQPLETQYF. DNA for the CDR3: TGCAGTGCTAGGGCCGGACAGCCGCTTGAGACCCAGTACTTC.

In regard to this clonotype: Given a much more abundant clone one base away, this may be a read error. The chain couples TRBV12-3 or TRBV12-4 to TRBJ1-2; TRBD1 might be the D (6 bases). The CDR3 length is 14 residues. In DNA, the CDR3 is TGTGCCAGCAGCATAACGGACAGAGCCTATGACTACACCTTC. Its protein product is CASSITDRAYDYTF.